One and the same sample provided the 13 T cell receptor beta chains below, sequenced in a study of CD8 T cells in Susac syndrome. Random hexamers were used to reverse transcribe roughly 0.45 to 1 ug of RNA. TCRdb called the immunoSEQ multiplex PCR reads again in MiXCR, with one record for every CDR3 protein. The sample includes tens of thousands of distinct CDR3 sequences, around 94% seen only once; the top ten take over 0.45%. Sequenced sample: CD8+ T cells from PBMCs. These receptors all come from a human donor with Susac syndrome.

The V and J genes are TRBV10-3 and TRBJ2-7; unclear D gene. Germline CDR1 and CDR2: ENHRY and SYGVKD. The CDR3 length is 14 residues. V was pared by 0 bases and J by 0 bases, with 6 bases between. This chain's CDR3 is CAISESVGSYEQYF. The DNA of the CDR3 is TGTGCCATCAGTGAGTCTGTAGGCTCCTACGAGCAGTACTTC.

V gene TRBV12-3 or TRBV12-4 combines with J gene TRBJ2-3; D unresolved. V lost 7 bases, J lost 2 bases, and 10 bases lay in between. This CDR3 is built from 13 residues. The CDR3 here is CASTAFVTDTQYF. As DNA, the CDR3 is TGTGCCAGCACGGCATTCGTCACAGATACGCAGTATTTT.

This clonotype was seen a few times. The V gene is TRBV7-9, the J gene TRBJ2-2, with D unresolved. V lost 8 bases to trimming and J lost 6 bases, with 4 bases between them. Germline V gene lookup returns CDR1 SEHNR and CDR2 FQNEAQ (reference sequence). This CDR3 has 10 residues. The CDR3 loop reads CASSAGELFF. In DNA, the CDR3 is TGTGCCAGCTCCGCCGGGGAGCTGTTTTTT.

V usage is TRBV7-2 and J usage is TRBJ2-3; no clear D gene. Between the trimmed V and J ends, which lost 6 bases and 8 bases, there was a span of 3 bases. CDR3 length: 9 amino acids. From germline, CDR1 is SGHTA and CDR2 FQGNSA. CDR3 sequence: CASRATQYF. CDR3 nucleotide sequence: TGTGCCAGCAGGGCTACGCAGTATTTT.

The chain combines TRBV6-5 with TRBJ1-1; no definite D call. Germline V gene sequence: CDR1 MNHEY, CDR2 SVGAGI. The CDR3 consists of 14 residues. V lost 6 bases, J lost 0 bases, and 11 bases lay in between. The CDR3, as DNA: TGTGCCAGCAGCGAAACAACTATGAACACTGAAGCTTTCTTT. Translating gives CASSETTMNTEAFF.

The rearrangement links TRBV15 to TRBJ2-7; 8 bases line up with TRBD2. Losses at the gene ends were 0 bases for V and 3 bases for J; bases not matched to a gene: 7. The germline V gene encodes CDR1 LNHNV and CDR2 YYDKDF (reference sequence). The CDR3 loop spans 16 amino acids. This CDR3 reads CATSRDIGRGDYEQYF. The CDR3 DNA reads TGTGCCACCAGCAGAGATATAGGGCGGGGGGACTACGAGCAGTACTTC.

This clonotype was seen only a few times. The V and J genes are TRBV29-1 and TRBJ1-1; D unresolved. Trimming cost V 4 bases and J 4 bases, with 4 bases left between them. CDR1 is SQVTM, CDR2 ANQGSEA, per germline. This CDR3 is 10 amino acids long. The CDR3 here is CSVGRTEAFF. Here the CDR3 DNA reads TGCAGCGTTGGTCGCACTGAAGCTTTCTTT.

This chain joins TRBV5-1 and TRBJ1-1; D possibly corresponds to TRBD1 (5 bases). The CDR3 totals 14 residues. Trimming pared 4 bases from V and 6 bases from J, leaving 16 bases between. From germline, CDR1 is SGHRS and CDR2 YFSETQ. The chain's CDR3 is CASSPNGGGAEAFF. The CDR3 nucleotides read TGCGCCAGCAGCCCTAACGGGGGGGGAGCTGAAGCTTTCTTT.

The V and J genes are TRBV5-1 and TRBJ2-7; 8 bases match TRBD2. V dropped 3 bases and J dropped 4; count of bases not matched to a gene: 9. Germline V lookup: CDR1 SGHRS, CDR2 YFSETQ. This CDR3 contains 15 residues. The chain's CDR3 is CASSSTGTRDYEQYF. CDR3 DNA sequence: TGCGCCAGCAGCTCAACCGGGACTAGAGATTACGAGCAGTACTTC. The full variable domain, its missing parts supplied by reference TRBV5-1 and TRBJ2-7, is KAGVTQTPRYLIKTRGQQVTLSCSPISGHRSVSWYQQTPGQGLQFLFEYFSETQRNKGNFPGRFSGRQFSNSRSEMNVSTLELGDSALYLCASSSTGTRDYEQYFGPGTRLTVT.

This clonotype showed up just once. CDR3 residues: CSVPDRGRSYNEQFF. DNA of the CDR3: TGCAGCGTTCCAGACAGGGGTCGGTCCTACAATGAGCAGTTCTTC. V gene TRBV29-1 combines with J gene TRBJ2-1; 8 bases agree with TRBD1. J gave up 1 base and V 5 bases, and 7 bases lay outside the gene matches. The CDR3 is made up of 15 amino acids. Germline loops: CDR1 SQVTM, CDR2 ANQGSEA.

In this sample, this clonotype turned up a few times. The V call is TRBV7-9, the J call TRBJ1-2; unclear D gene. The CDR3 length is 12 residues. Trimming took off 1 base at V and 4 bases at J, with 4 bases between the two ends. Germline V CDR1 and CDR2: SEHNR, FQNEAQ (reference sequence). The CDR3 DNA reads as TGTGCCAGCAGCTTAGAAGGCTATGGCTACACCTTC. Its protein is CASSLEGYGYTF. Looking up the rest from reference TRBV7-9 and TRBJ1-2 gives the full variable domain: DTGVSQNPRHKITKRGQNVTFRCDPISEHNRLYWYRQTLGQGPEFLTYFQNEAQLEKSRLLSDRFSAERPKGSFSTLEIQRTEQGDSAMYLCASSLEGYGYTFGSGTRLTVV.

This rearrangement joins TRBV20-1 to TRBJ1-2; 8 nucleotides align to TRBD1. Germline values: CDR1 DFQATT, CDR2 SNEGSKA (reference sequence). The CDR3 runs 14 residues. V was pared by 1 base and J by 4 bases, with 5 bases of the junction left unmatched. As DNA, the CDR3 is TGCAGTGCTAGAGCGACAGGGGCCTTCTATGGCTACACCTTC. It is translated as CSARATGAFYGYTF.

J is TRBJ1-2 and V is TRBV29-1; tentative D call: TRBD1 (6 bases). The V gene lost 4 bases and the J gene lost 0 bases, with 18 bases spanning the gap. Germline CDR1 reads SQVTM; CDR2 reads ANQGSEA. The CDR3 totals 16 residues. The CDR3 DNA follows: TGCAGCGTTGGAGCCTATGCAGGGGACGCTAACTATGGCTACACCTTC. Residues: CSVGAYAGDANYGYTF. Together with reference TRBV29-1 and TRBJ1-2, the CDR3 gives the full variable domain: SAVISQKPSRDICQRGTSLTIQCQVDSQVTMMFWYRQQPGQSLTLIATANQGSEATYESGFVIDKFPISRPNLTFSTLTVSNMSPEDSSIYLCSVGAYAGDANYGYTFGSGTRLTVV.